The entry that follows covers one T cell receptor beta chain sequence. This receptor's antigen is unknown. No conserved phenylalanine or tryptophan ends this CDR3, so it is likely a read error. The library was made by 5' RACE. This sample was sequenced with an Illumina HiSeq 2500. The second PCR ran for about 7 to 11 cycles and used a J-beta primer mix along with a sample-barcoded 5' primer. A unique molecular identifier was introduced onto each TCR beta cDNA molecule by a template-switch 5' adaptor carrying 12 random nucleotides. At least 2.5 million CDR3-containing paired-end reads were obtained from each sample. All of the RNA was converted into first-strand cDNA using the Mint cDNA synthesis kit, with a TRBC-specific oligonucleotide serving as the primer. Following uracil-DNA glycosylase treatment, a first 18-cycle PCR with universal primers M1SS and BC2_uni_R was performed on all cDNA. As for the authors' bioinformatics: For normalization, 1 million high-quality reads were randomly selected from each sample, with every read carrying a distinct molecular identifier. Instead of being binned into consensus sequences, reads with shared molecular identifiers were discarded. MiTCR, run with a Q25 quality threshold and the strictest error-elimination algorithm, handled CDR3 identification, clonotype clustering and error correction. A nonparametric unseen species model with Euler transformation was used to estimate lower-bound total TCR beta diversity. TCRdb itself trimmed the public reads at Q25 with fastp, ran MiXCR and retained productive beta chains. Rows are combined by CDR3 protein, so each entry shows the most common genes and DNA. TCRdb's processing, not the study's, gives the V and J calls here. For this sample there are 1.5 million to 2 million distinct CDR3 sequences; just under 50% appear just once. The top ten clonotypes cover roughly 2.1% of the sample.

The data are from a study of blood T cells in healthy people across ages (dated by TCRdb to between 2014 and 2016). Regarding the research as a whole: Template switching captured roughly one uniquely barcoded TCR beta cDNA molecule per two T cells in model experiments. Four age groups were formed from the donors: young (average approximately 15 years), middle-aged (approximately 39), aged (around 68) and long-lived (around 82). Using the same blood draw, the study looked at two additional independent replicas of 1 million unique cDNA reads for two donors, one aged 18 to 29 and the other aged 80 or older. Using deep sequencing normalized with unique cDNA molecular identifiers, the study measured how TCR beta repertoire diversity changes with age. Donors of different ages were randomly distributed across sequencing lanes to avoid experimental bias.

Results the study describes overall, beyond this receptor: Estimates of total diversity based on one million sequenced T cells were regarded as lower bounds and as underestimates. Because the CMV infection status of the donors was unknown, age-related changes in expanded clonotypes may potentially have been confounded. Bulk unsorted PBMC profiling prevented conclusive comparison of naive and antigen-experienced compartments. There was a strong correlation between observed TCR beta diversity and the percentage of naive T cells measured by flow cytometry. Observed TCR beta diversity per million T cells fell roughly linearly with age, and a significant reduction was already apparent by age around 36. Compared with the aged group, the long-lived group had more naive CD4+ T cells, fewer expanded clones and increased TCR diversity, suggesting age selection.

CDR1 and CDR2 were assigned from the germline V gene as LGHNA and YSLEER. The CDR3 sequence runs 17 residues, both termini included. Only the CDR3 part of the read is kept: 51 bases, read in frame from the first base. V drops 0 bases and J drops 1 base, leaving 10 bases in between. The donors were roughly 39 Caucasian individuals from Russia, aged roughly 6 to 100 years, who were systemically healthy. Ten milliliters of peripheral blood were drawn from each donor into EDTA-treated Vacutainer tubes. Ficoll-Paque density-gradient centrifugation was used to isolate PBMCs, with at least 7 million obtained per sample. Trizol reagent was used to extract total RNA from PBMCs, with at least 5.5 micrograms per sample. For every donor, flow cytometry on a PBMC aliquot measured the percentage of naive CD45RAhigh/CD27high T cells.

The TCR comes from a woman aged 40 to 50 in good health. Sequencing input: blood. This sequence uses TRBV4-3 and TRBJ2-6; confidence is insufficient to name the D gene. The nucleotides read TGCGCCAGCAGCCAAGATCCAAGGAGTTCTGGGGCCAACGTCCTGACTTTA. The resulting protein is CASSQDPRSSGANVLTL.